Included here is one T cell receptor beta chain sequence, with context. This clonotype was picked up a small number of times. Its target antigen remains unknown. The sample holds no much larger clone one base away, and base qualities are not on file. Sequencing was carried out with an Illumina HiSeq 1500. TCRdb cleaned the public reads at Q25 with fastp, built clones with MiXCR and kept in-frame beta chains. For every CDR3 protein sequence, its rows merge into one entry that carries the most common genes and DNA. Recorded for this sample are some 200,000 distinct CDR3 sequences; 9.5% of them occurred a single time. The ten top clones hold approximately 4.6% of the sample. This specimen belongs to a study of T cell repertoires in cytomegalovirus infection (dated by TCRdb to between 2018 and 2021). Notes on the research overall: Donor HLA type was relevant to the analysis, because carriage of CMV infection together with the matching HLA type was indicated by public TCR beta signatures.

On the study overall, not on this receptor specifically: The ex vivo response was dominated by HLA-C-restricted CMV-specific TCR beta clonotypes, which also provided the single most frequent clonotype in two of eight donors. Carriers of CMV infection plus the relevant HLA type were discriminated by the cumulative frequency of public TCR beta family members in the study cohort and in an independent 352-donor cohort.

V and J are trimmed by 7 bases and 5 bases, and the gene matches miss 9 bases of the junction. From the germline V gene, CDR1 is SQVTM and CDR2 is ANQGSEA. The CDR3 holds 13 amino acids from the cysteine to the phenylalanine. Only the CDR3 DNA stays, 39 bases, in frame from base 1. The rearrangement joined TRBV29-1 to TRBJ1-1; 8 bases in the junction line up with TRBD1. Sample: PBMCs. This TCR came from a human donor in good health (CMV status not recorded). Some clones in this sample may be carry-over from other donors' samples. The DNA is as follows: TGCAGCGCACAGACAGGGGTTCGGACTGAAGCTTTCTTT. This gives the protein CSAQTGVRTEAFF.